These 15 T cell receptor beta chains were all obtained from the same sample, sequenced in a study of T cells after yellow fever vaccination. One entry per CDR3 protein results from TCRdb running MiXCR on the 5' RACE reads. The data hold hundreds of thousands of distinct CDR3 sequences, with approximately 12% observed a single time. The sequenced sample was CD4+ T cells sorted from PBMCs, obtained 15 days after the yellow fever booster vaccination. The receptors were gathered from a man younger than 35 who received the YFV17D yellow fever vaccine.

This chain joins TRBV7-2 and TRBJ2-2; D is possibly TRBD2 (6 bases). Trimming stripped 3 bases from V and 2 bases from J, with 7 bases between. The CDR3 is 14 residues long. In germline, CDR1 is SGHTA, CDR2 FQGNSA. The CDR3 here is CASSLDYNTGELFF. The CDR3 DNA reads TGTGCCAGCAGCTTGGACTATAACACCGGGGAGCTGTTTTTT.

This clonotype occurred many times. J is TRBJ2-3 and V is TRBV11-2; tentatively, D is TRBD2 (6 bases). CDR1 and CDR2 from the germline V gene are SGHAT and FQNNGV. This CDR3 has 16 residues. Trimming took 1 base from V and 2 from J, leaving 13 bases between them. CDR3 DNA sequence: TGTGCCAGCAGCTTAGGCACTAGCCGAGACACAGATACGCAGTATTTT. Amino acids: CASSLGTSRDTDTQYF.

This clonotype has only a few counts. The chain couples TRBV5-1 to TRBJ2-2; D ambiguous. The CDR3 contains 13 residues. Trimming left V 4 bases short and J 5 bases short, with 9 bases between. Germline CDR1 is SGHRS and CDR2 is YFSETQ. CDR3 protein: CASSIDMTGELFF. The CDR3, as DNA: TGCGCCAGCAGCATCGACATGACCGGGGAGCTGTTTTTT.

V is TRBV7-9 and J is TRBJ2-1; no clear D gene. Per germline, CDR1 SEHNR and CDR2 FQNEAQ (reference sequence). The ends were cut back, 2 bases at V and 0 bases at J, with 8 bases in the middle. The CDR3 has 15 amino acids. This chain's CDR3 is CASSLSRSSYNEQFF. The CDR3 coding sequence is TGTGCCAGCAGCTTATCCAGGAGCTCCTACAATGAGCAGTTCTTC.

The chain recombines TRBV2 with TRBJ1-4; perhaps TRBD1 as D (6 bases). V was cut by 7 bases and J by 2 bases, with 11 bases left in between. CDR3 size: 14 residues. The germline V gene has CDR1 SNHLY and CDR2 FYNNEI. DNA for the CDR3: TGTGCCAGCACCCGGACAGCGACTAATGAAAAACTGTTTTTT. Residues: CASTRTATNEKLFF. Combining the CDR3 with reference TRBV2 and TRBJ1-4 gives the whole variable domain EPEVTQTPSHQVTQMGQEVILRCVPISNHLYFYWYRQILGQKVEFLVSFYNNEISEKSEIFDDQFSVERPDGSNFTLKIRSTKLEDSAMYFCASTRTATNEKLFFGSGTQLSVL.

This clonotype was counted between two and nine times. V is TRBV6-5 and J is TRBJ2-7; D not certain. The CDR3 covers 13 residues. V gave up 8 bases and J gave up 3 bases, with 14 bases separating them. The germline CDR1 and CDR2 sequences are MNHEY and SVGAGI. The chain's CDR3 is CASSADDFYEQYF. CDR3 DNA: TGTGCCAGCTCGGCCGATGATTTCTACGAGCAGTACTTC.

This chain connects TRBV4-3 to TRBJ1-4; the match to TRBD1 covers 8 bases. The CDR3 covers 19 residues. V was clipped by 1 base and J by 5 bases; unmatched bases: 15. CDR1 and CDR2 from the germline V gene are LGHNA and YSLEER. The CDR3 region is CASSQVFPGGDRGNEKLFF. The CDR3 DNA reads TGCGCCAGCAGCCAAGTTTTCCCCGGGGGAGACAGGGGAAATGAAAAACTGTTTTTT.

This clonotype occurred a few times. CDR3 loop: CASSLVGSSSYNEQFF. In DNA, the CDR3 is TGTGCCAGCAGTTTGGTAGGGTCGAGCTCCTACAATGAGCAGTTCTTC. This chain links TRBV12-3 or TRBV12-4 with TRBJ2-1; D uncertain. The CDR3 runs 16 residues. The germline V and J ends were trimmed by 3 bases and 0 bases, with 12 bases remaining between them.

This clonotype was seen more than once but under ten times. The J gene is TRBJ2-2, the V gene TRBV12-3 or TRBV12-4; D gene uncertain. The CDR3 totals 13 residues. V was cut by 2 bases and J by 7 bases, with 8 bases left in between. The CDR3 sequence is CASSLRAYGELFF. Written as DNA, the CDR3 is TGTGCCAGCAGTTTAAGGGCATACGGGGAGCTGTTTTTT.

This clonotype was observed a few times. The gene calls are TRBV7-9 and TRBJ2-5, with D hard to call. From germline, CDR1 is SEHNR and CDR2 FQNEAQ (reference sequence). This CDR3 contains 15 residues. Trimming cost V 2 bases and J 7 bases, with 17 bases left between them. The CDR3 loop reads CASSLRAQAIGTQYF. The DNA for the CDR3 is TGTGCCAGCAGCTTAAGGGCCCAGGCAATCGGGACCCAGTACTTC.

This clonotype turned up a few times. The CDR3 nucleotides are TGTGCCAGCAGCTTTGCGGTCTCTGGAAACACCATATATTTT. Amino acids: CASSFAVSGNTIYF. This chain connects TRBV7-2 to TRBJ1-3, with unresolved D. Per germline, CDR1 SGHTA and CDR2 FQGNSA. V lost 3 bases and J 0 bases, leaving 6 bases between the germline ends. The CDR3 loop spans 14 amino acids.

In this sample, this clonotype turned up a few times. This sequence joins TRBV12-3 or TRBV12-4 and TRBJ2-7; D unresolved. This CDR3 is 12 amino acids long. V lost 5 bases to trimming and J lost 7 bases, with 12 bases between them. The CDR3 DNA is TGTGCCAGCAGTCAGGAGTGGGCAGAGCAGTACTTC. Translating gives CASSQEWAEQYF.

This clonotype was observed a few times. The chain is built from TRBV7-8 and TRBJ1-2; no firm D call. The V end was cut by 1 base, the J end by 8 bases, with 11 bases between. The CDR3 runs 13 residues. CDR1 and CDR2 from the germline V gene are SGHVS and FQNEAQ. This CDR3 is CASSLGWGEGYTF. The DNA of the CDR3 is TGTGCCAGCAGCTTAGGCTGGGGAGAGGGCTACACCTTC.

The rearrangement uses TRBV7-9 and TRBJ2-1, with 9 bases matching TRBD2. The V gene end was trimmed by 10 bases and the J gene end by 5 bases; junction bases not matched to a gene: 6. CDR1 SEHNR and CDR2 FQNEAQ come from the germline V gene (reference sequence). The CDR3 length is 13 residues. CDR3 nucleotide sequence: TGTGCCATCCCCCAGCGGGGGGACAATGAGCAGTTCTTC. This codes for CAIPQRGDNEQFF.

This chain joins TRBV4-3 and TRBJ1-5; 12 bases fit TRBD1. The V segment lost 5 bases and the J segment 14 bases; nucleotides outside the gene matches: 10. Germline CDR1 is LGHNA and CDR2 is YSLEER. This CDR3 contains 14 residues. CDR3 nucleotides: TGCGCCAGCAGCGCCGGGACAGGGGGCGAAAAGAAGCATTTT. It specifies CASSAGTGGEKKHF.